Each of the 29 T cell receptor beta chains below was sequenced from the same sample in a study of cytomegalovirus exposure and HLA in healthy donors (dated by TCRdb to about 2017). The library was made by the immunoSEQ multiplex PCR assay. TCRdb's version of the immuneACCESS table is confined to in-frame rearrangements and falls short of the full clone set. An unresolved V gene accounts for under half of the shortfall where checked; the remainder is of unknown origin. Recorded for this sample are 250,000 to 350,000 clones; approximately 91% of them occurred a single time. In total, the top ten clones hold approximately 0.95% of the sample. Material for sequencing was PBMCs. These TCRs come from a man aged 30 to 45 in good health and CMV-seronegative.

The chain recombines TRBV29-1 with TRBJ2-1; D is perhaps TRBD2 (7 bases). The CDR3 contains 14 residues. Germline V gene data show CDR1 as SQVTM and CDR2 as ANQGSEA. Trimming pared 3 bases from V and 9 bases from J, leaving 18 bases between. The CDR3 coding sequence is TGCAGCGTTGACGGGTGGGGGGGCCTCGTTGAGCAGTTCTTC. It specifies CSVDGWGGLVEQFF.

This clone turned up a few times. The chain couples TRBV6-6 to TRBJ2-7, with 9 bases fitting TRBD1. The V segment lost 4 bases and the J segment 6 bases; nucleotides outside the gene matches: 10. The CDR3 runs to 15 residues. Germline V CDR1 and CDR2: MNHNY, SVGAGI (reference sequence). The CDR3 region has the DNA TGTGCCAGCAGTTTGACACCGACAGGGGGAGGCGAGCAGTACTTC. Its protein is CASSLTPTGGGEQYF.

The chain links TRBV5-1 to TRBJ1-6; D unclear. CDR3 length: 16 residues. CDR1 SGHRS and CDR2 YFSETQ come from the germline V gene. V was pared by 3 bases and J by 0 bases, with 10 bases between. CDR3 coding DNA: TGCGCCAGCAGCTCCGGAGGAGGCTCCTATAATTCACCCCTCCACTTT. As protein: CASSSGGGSYNSPLHF.

The rearrangement joins TRBV9 to TRBJ1-2; the D gene is possibly TRBD1 (5 bases). Trimming took 0 bases from V and 5 from J, leaving 8 bases between them. The CDR3 has 13 amino acids. Germline CDR1 and CDR2: SGDLS and YYNGEE. CDR3 sequence (DNA): TGTGCCAGCAGCGTAGTTGACAGTTATGGCTACACCTTC. Its translation is CASSVVDSYGYTF.

V is TRBV5-1 and J is TRBJ1-6; no clear D gene. V was pared by 0 bases and J by 12 bases, with 10 bases between. Germline CDR1 reads SGHRS; CDR2 reads YFSETQ. This CDR3 is 13 amino acids long. The CDR3 DNA sequence: TGCGCCAGCAGCTTGGCAGGATCTGGACCCCTCCACTTT. It codes for CASSLAGSGPLHF.

This clone appeared once. The V and J genes are TRBV7-6 and TRBJ2-3, with 9 nucleotides matching TRBD2. The length of the CDR3 is 14 residues. The V and J ends lost 6 bases and 5 bases, in that order; junction bases with no gene match: 6. CDR1 SGHVS and CDR2 FNYEAQ come from the germline V gene. The CDR3 is CASSQSGGRDTQYF. In DNA form, the CDR3 reads TGTGCCAGCAGTCAGAGCGGGGGGAGAGATACGCAGTATTTT.

The rearrangement links TRBV27 to TRBJ2-1; perhaps TRBD1 as D (5 bases). Germline lookup yields CDR1 MNHEY and CDR2 SMNVEV (reference sequence). The ends were cut back, 9 bases at V and 4 bases at J, with 13 bases in the middle. This CDR3 has 13 amino acids. The CDR3 DNA reads TGTGCCAGTCGACAGCTGGGGTACAATGAGCAGTTCTTC. This encodes CASRQLGYNEQFF.

This clone has a single count. The gene calls are TRBV18 and TRBJ1-5; D ambiguous. CDR1 and CDR2 from the germline V gene are KGHSH and LQKENI. This CDR3 has 14 amino acids. With 1 base removed from V and 3 bases from J, the gap between germline ends came to 7 bases. The CDR3 loop is CASSPLENNQPQHF. The CDR3 DNA sequence: TGTGCCAGCTCACCACTCGAGAACAATCAGCCCCAGCATTTT.

The chain joins TRBV6-5 to TRBJ2-7; 8 bases match TRBD1. Germline CDR1 reads MNHEY; CDR2 reads SVGAGI. The CDR3 is made up of 15 amino acids. Losses at the gene ends were 6 bases for V and 9 bases for J; bases not matched to a gene: 16. The CDR3 coding sequence is TGTGCCAGCAGCCTGGACAGGGCTCCCCCAAGGGGGCAGTACTTC. Translated: CASSLDRAPPRGQYF.

The CDR3 region is CASSITGTLNTEAFF. The CDR3 DNA reads TGTGCCAGTAGTATTACCGGGACACTGAACACTGAAGCTTTCTTT. V is TRBV19 and J is TRBJ1-1, with D tentatively TRBD1 (6 bases). Germline lookup yields CDR1 LNHDA and CDR2 SQIVND (reference sequence). V lost 3 bases and J lost 0, with 11 bases in between. This CDR3 has 15 residues.

The V gene is TRBV13, the J gene TRBJ2-2, with a weak D call TRBD1 (5 bases). The germline gives CDR1 PRHDT, CDR2 FYEKMQ (reference sequence). This CDR3 region has 15 residues. Trimming removed 6 bases at V and 4 bases at J, with 15 bases between. The CDR3 nucleotides are TGTGCCAGCAGTCAAAGGGCAGGGCCCACCGGGGAGCTGTTTTTT. Protein: CASSQRAGPTGELFF.

The CDR3 nucleotides read TGTGCAAGTCGCTTAATTACAGGGACAGAGCAGTTCTTC. This sequence encodes CASRLITGTEQFF. The chain recombines TRBV12-2 with TRBJ2-1; the DNA was not used to check the table's D call, TRBD1. TRBV12-2 is noted as a pseudogene. The CDR3 is made up of 13 amino acids.

This chain joins TRBV11-2 and TRBJ2-2; perhaps TRBD1 as D (5 bases). Deletions cut 0 bases from V and 6 bases from J, with 11 bases between. Germline-derived CDR1 and CDR2 are SGHAT and FQNNGV. CDR3 length equals 15 residues. This CDR3 reads CASSLESGLAGELFF. CDR3 coding DNA: TGTGCCAGCAGCTTAGAATCAGGGCTCGCCGGGGAGCTGTTTTTT. The entire variable domain, with the rest obtained from reference TRBV11-2 and TRBJ2-2, is as follows: EAGVAQSPRYKIIEKRQSVAFWCNPISGHATLYWYQQILGQGPKLLIQFQNNGVVDDSQLPKDRFSAERLKGVDSTLKIQPAKLEDSAVYLCASSLESGLAGELFFGEGSRLTVL.

The table lists this clone with a count of one. V is TRBV6-5 and J is TRBJ1-1, with 11 bases that match TRBD1. V was pared by 5 bases and J by 5 bases, with 4 bases of the junction left unmatched. Germline CDR1 is MNHEY and CDR2 is SVGAGI. The CDR3 spans 14 residues. The CDR3 loop reads CASSIRDRGTEAFF. CDR3 nucleotides: TGTGCCAGCAGTATCCGGGACAGGGGGACTGAAGCTTTCTTT.

The chain is built from TRBV7-9 and TRBJ2-1; maybe TRBD2 (6 bases). CDR3 length: 17 amino acids. Trimming pared 4 bases from V and 6 bases from J, leaving 22 bases between. CDR1 is SEHNR and CDR2 is FQNEAQ in the germline V gene (reference sequence). The CDR3 DNA reads TGTGCCAGCAGCTCACCTTATGGGGGGAGGACTGGCAATGAGCAGTTCTTC. This encodes CASSSPYGGRTGNEQFF. The entire variable domain, with the rest obtained from reference TRBV7-9 and TRBJ2-1, is as follows: DTGVSQNPRHKITKRGQNVTFRCDPISEHNRLYWYRQTLGQGPEFLTYFQNEAQLEKSRLLSDRFSAERPKGSFSTLEIQRTEQGDSAMYLCASSSPYGGRTGNEQFFGPGTRLTVL.

In this sample, this clone turned up once. The gene calls are TRBV18 and TRBJ2-1, with 7 bases fitting TRBD1. In germline, CDR1 is KGHSH, CDR2 LQKENI. Trimming removed 3 bases from V and 7 bases from J; junction bases left unmatched: 3. The CDR3 extends over 13 amino acids. In nucleotides, the CDR3 is TGTGCCAGCTCACCCGACAGGGCTAATGAGCAGTTCTTC. Protein: CASSPDRANEQFF.

A single count supports this clone. The chain is built from TRBV4-3 and TRBJ2-1, with 12 bases that match TRBD2. V lost 8 bases to trimming and J lost 6 bases; unmatched junction nucleotides: 11. The CDR3 runs to 16 residues. In germline, CDR1 is LGHNA, CDR2 YSLEER. CDR3 DNA: TGCGCCAGCGCCCTTTCTAGCGGGGGGGAATTCAATGAGCAGTTCTTC. Its protein is CASALSSGGEFNEQFF.

The chain carries TRBV5-1 and TRBJ2-3, with TRBD2 matching over 12 bases. Per the germline V gene, CDR1 is SGHRS and CDR2 is YFSETQ. The junction had 7 bases not matched to a gene; V was cut back by 4 bases and J by 4 bases. This CDR3 region has 16 residues. The CDR3 DNA follows: TGCGCCAGCAGCCAAGGACTAGCGGGGAACGCAGATACGCAGTATTTT. Translating it yields CASSQGLAGNADTQYF.

This chain connects TRBV5-6 to TRBJ1-2, with D tentatively TRBD1 (5 bases). Trimming stripped 4 bases from V and 5 bases from J, with 21 bases between. Germline values: CDR1 SGHDT, CDR2 YYEEEE. This CDR3 spans 16 amino acids. DNA of the CDR3: TGTGCCAGCAGCCCGACCGGGGAGGGGCGAGGGTATGGCTACACCTTC. Residues: CASSPTGEGRGYGYTF.

The chain employs TRBV9 and TRBJ1-2; perhaps TRBD1 as D (5 bases). V lost 4 bases and J 4 bases, leaving 20 bases between the germline ends. Germline CDR1 reads SGDLS; CDR2 reads YYNGEE. The CDR3 extends over 16 amino acids. Here the CDR3 reads CASSREDTIPLYGYTF. The CDR3 coding sequence is TGTGCCAGCAGCCGGGAGGACACTATCCCCCTCTATGGCTACACCTTC.

The J gene is TRBJ2-7, the V gene TRBV10-2; 12 bases fit TRBD1. CDR3 length: 14 residues. V was clipped by 5 bases and J by 7 bases; unmatched bases: 6. CDR1 is WSHSY and CDR2 is SAAADI in the germline V gene. This CDR3 reads CASSPGQGAWEQYF. CDR3 nucleotide sequence: TGCGCCAGCAGTCCGGGACAGGGGGCTTGGGAGCAGTACTTC.

V and J are TRBV4-1 and TRBJ2-3, with D uncertain. CDR1 is MGHRA and CDR2 is YSYEKL in the germline V gene. The CDR3 length is 15 residues. Trimming removed 5 bases from V and 1 base from J, with 13 bases in between. CDR3 protein: CASSFGPTGTDTQYF. CDR3 in DNA: TGCGCCAGCAGCTTTGGGCCTACGGGCACAGATACGCAGTATTTT.

The CDR3 DNA reads as TGTGCCAGTAGTACCGGACAGGGGAGGCCCTACGAGCAGTACTTC. As protein: CASSTGQGRPYEQYF. The chain recombines TRBV19 with TRBJ2-7; 9 nucleotides agree with TRBD1. Germline loops: CDR1 LNHDA, CDR2 SQIVND (reference sequence). Unmatched junction bases numbered 6, after V lost 4 bases and J lost 2 bases. CDR3 length equals 15 residues.

The J gene is TRBJ1-4, the V gene TRBV11-2; TRBD1 aligns across 7 bases. J was trimmed by 5 bases and V by 5 bases; bases with no gene match: 11. Germline V gives CDR1 SGHAT, CDR2 FQNNGV. This CDR3 is built from 16 residues. The CDR3 loop is CASSMAGGVSNEKLFF. As DNA, the CDR3 is TGTGCCAGCAGCATGGCAGGGGGAGTTTCCAATGAAAAACTGTTTTTT.

The V and J genes are TRBV7-2 and TRBJ1-2; 10 bases are shared with TRBD1. The CDR3 covers 14 residues. Trimming cost V 8 bases and J 7 bases; bases outside gene matches: 10. Germline V gene data show CDR1 as SGHTA and CDR2 as FQGNSA. CDR3 loop: CASPRGQGPFGYTF. Here the CDR3 DNA reads TGTGCCAGCCCCAGGGGACAGGGGCCCTTTGGCTACACCTTC.

The chain is built from TRBV4-3 and TRBJ2-5; D is unclear. CDR1 LGHNA and CDR2 YSLEER come from the germline V gene. Trimming shortened V by 2 bases and J by 5 bases, and 9 bases separated the two germline ends. The CDR3 runs to 13 residues. DNA for the CDR3: TGCGCCAGCAGCCAACCTATGTGGGAGACCCAGTACTTC. Translating gives CASSQPMWETQYF.

V gene TRBV6-6 combines with J gene TRBJ2-7, with 9 bases lining up with TRBD2. The CDR3 spans 15 residues. CDR1 and CDR2 (germline): MNHNY, SVGAGI (reference sequence). V was clipped by 0 bases and J by 4 bases; unmatched bases: 4. CDR3 sequence: CASSYSLAGAYEQYF. The CDR3 DNA reads as TGTGCCAGCAGTTACTCATTAGCGGGGGCTTACGAGCAGTACTTC.

V is TRBV7-2 and J is TRBJ2-7; TRBD2 might be the D (7 bases). Trimming took 1 base from V and 3 from J, leaving 10 bases between them. Per germline, CDR1 SGHTA and CDR2 FQGNSA. The CDR3 sequence is 14 residues long. This CDR3 is CASSLGGGYYEQYF. DNA for the CDR3: TGTGCCAGCAGCTTAGGCGGGGGCTACTACGAGCAGTACTTC.

V gene TRBV25-1 combines with J gene TRBJ2-1, with 8 bases aligning to TRBD2. Trimming took 4 bases from V and 7 from J; bases not matched to a gene: 6. CDR1 is MGHDK and CDR2 is SYGVNS in the germline V gene. The CDR3 sequence is 14 residues long. DNA for the CDR3: TGTGCCAGCAGTGCCCCCGGGGGGGCTAATGAGCAGTTCTTC. Translated: CASSAPGGANEQFF.